This TCR beta chain was sequenced for a study of T cells in localized non-small cell lung cancer. Notes on the study in general: Paired adjacent lung recovered a median roughly 60 of the top 100 tumor clones. Tumor trailed uninvolved adjacent lung in T cell clonality, which peaked there. The study sequenced only one region of the tumor. As a result, intratumor heterogeneity could not be excluded and remains possible. Overall survival was longer when the density of T cells in the blood was higher.

Only in-frame clones appear in the TCRdb table, and some are missing; sequencing was by immunoSEQ multiplex PCR. The table includes approximately 61,000 clones, 86% detected once. This clone was recorded only once. Its antigen is as yet unknown. The trim removed 5 bases at V and 2 bases at J, leaving 11 bases unmatched. CDR1 and CDR2 (germline): SGHTA, FQGNSA. The CDR3 extends over 17 amino acids. This receptor was obtained from a woman aged 40-75 years with stage I lung adenocarcinoma. Sequencing was performed on peripheral blood, taken before any cancer treatment. The chain links TRBV7-2 to TRBJ1-3, with 8 bases aligning to TRBD1. The CDR3 DNA reads TGTGCCAGCAGCCCCTCCTTGACAGGGGCGGCTGGAAACACCATATATTTT. Translation gives CASSPSLTGAAGNTIYF.